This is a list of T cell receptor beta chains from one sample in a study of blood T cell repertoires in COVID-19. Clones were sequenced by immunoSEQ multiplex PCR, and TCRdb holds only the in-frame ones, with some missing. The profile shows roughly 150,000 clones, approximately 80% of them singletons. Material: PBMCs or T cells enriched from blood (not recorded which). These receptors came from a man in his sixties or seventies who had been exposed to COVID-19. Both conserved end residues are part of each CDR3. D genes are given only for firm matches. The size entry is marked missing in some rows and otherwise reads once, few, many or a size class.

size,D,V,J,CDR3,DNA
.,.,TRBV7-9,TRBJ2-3,CASSSGPRGSDTQYF,TGTGCCAGCAGCTCGGGCCCCCGAGGGTCAGATACGCAGTATTTT
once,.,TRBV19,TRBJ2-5,CASSTTQGSQETQYF,TGTGCCAGTAGTACTACACAGGGTTCCCAAGAGACCCAGTACTTC
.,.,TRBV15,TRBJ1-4,CATSTGPGEKLFF,TGTGCCACCAGCACCGGACCGGGGGAAAAACTGTTTTTT
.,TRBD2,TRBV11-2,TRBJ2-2,CASSTASGSLYTGELFF,TGTGCCAGCAGCACTGCTAGCGGGAGTTTGTACACCGGGGAGCTGTTTTTT
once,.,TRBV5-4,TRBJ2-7,CASSQPGPTSEQYF,TGTGCCAGCAGCCAACCCGGCCCCACTAGTGAGCAGTACTTC
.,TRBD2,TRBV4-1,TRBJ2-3,CASSQESGITDTQYF,TGCGCCAGCAGCCAAGAGAGCGGGATCACAGATACGCAGTATTTT
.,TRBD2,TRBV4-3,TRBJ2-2,CASSQDVGGDTGELFF,TGCGCCAGCAGCCAAGATGTGGGGGGGGACACCGGGGAGCTGTTTTTT
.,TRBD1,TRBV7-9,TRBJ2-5,CASKTGGNRGQYF,TGTGCCAGCAAGACAGGGGGGAATCGTGGCCAGTACTTC
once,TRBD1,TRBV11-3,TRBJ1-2,CASPTDREYGYTF,TGTGCCAGCCCCACGGACAGGGAATATGGCTACACCTTC
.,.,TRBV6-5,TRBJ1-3,CASSRGYDSGNTIYF,TGTGCCAGCAGTAGAGGCTATGACTCTGGAAACACCATATATTTT
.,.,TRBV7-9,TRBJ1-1,CASSKSGVGRRTEAFF,TGTGCCAGCAGTAAGTCGGGGGTGGGGCGGAGGACTGAAGCTTTCTTT
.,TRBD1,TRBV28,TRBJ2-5,CASSLGKAGTGQETQYF,TGTGCCAGCAGTTTAGGTAAAGCCGGGACAGGCCAAGAGACCCAGTACTTC
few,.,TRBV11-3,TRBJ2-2,CASSLRLTGELFF,TGTGCCAGCAGCCTCAGATTAACCGGGGAGCTGTTTTTT
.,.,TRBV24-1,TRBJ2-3,CATGAVVRRTDTQYF,TGTGCCACCGGGGCCGTCGTCCGTCGCACAGATACGCAGTATTTT
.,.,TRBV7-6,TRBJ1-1,CASSLGRGVNTEAFF,TGTGCCAGCAGCTTAGGGCGCGGGGTAAACACTGAAGCTTTCTTT
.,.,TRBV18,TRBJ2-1,CASSPPGGIFNEQFF,TGTGCCAGCTCACCACCGGGGGGAATTTTCAATGAGCAGTTCTTC
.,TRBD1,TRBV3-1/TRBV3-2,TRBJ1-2,CASSRKGAANYGYTF,TGTGCCAGCAGCCGCAAGGGGGCGGCGAACTATGGCTACACCTTC
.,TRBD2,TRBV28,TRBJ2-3,CASRTGLAGGTDTQYF,TGTGCCAGCAGAACTGGACTAGCGGGGGGCACAGATACGCAGTATTTT
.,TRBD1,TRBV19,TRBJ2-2,CASSIAGTVNTGELFF,TGTGCCAGTAGTATAGCGGGGACAGTGAACACCGGGGAGCTGTTTTTT
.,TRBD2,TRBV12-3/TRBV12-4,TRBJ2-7,CASSRGGHEQYF,TGTGCCAGCAGCCGGGGGGGGCACGAGCAGTACTTC
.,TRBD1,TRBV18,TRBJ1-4,CASSPLDRAIEKLFF,TGTGCCAGCTCACCACTAGACAGGGCTATCGAAAAACTGTTTTTT
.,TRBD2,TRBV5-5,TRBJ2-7,CASSPGLAVTYEQYF,TGTGCCAGCAGCCCTGGACTAGCGGTTACCTACGAGCAGTACTTC
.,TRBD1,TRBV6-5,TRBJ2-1,CASSPRDRGYNEQFF,TGTGCCAGCAGCCCACGGGACAGGGGATACAATGAGCAGTTCTTC
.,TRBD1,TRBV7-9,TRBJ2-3,CASSTLRGRTDTQYF,TGTGCCAGCAGCACCCTCAGGGGGCGCACAGATACGCAGTATTTT
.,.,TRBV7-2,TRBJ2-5,CASSLSPGIGQETQYF,TGTGCCAGCAGCCTGAGCCCAGGGATCGGGCAAGAGACCCAGTACTTC
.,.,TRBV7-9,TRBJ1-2,CASSLGPPTHTF,TGTGCCAGCAGCTTGGGCCCACCGACCCACACCTTC
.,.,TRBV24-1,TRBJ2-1,CATSSHGSSYNEQFF,TGTGCCACCAGTTCTCACGGGAGCTCCTACAATGAGCAGTTCTTC
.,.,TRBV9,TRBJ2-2,CASSGGPEGELFF,TGTGCCAGCAGCGGGGGGCCCGAAGGGGAGCTGTTTTTT
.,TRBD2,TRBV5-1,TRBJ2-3,CASSLGLAGVGDTQYF,TGCGCCAGCAGCTTGGGACTAGCGGGAGTCGGGGATACGCAGTATTTT
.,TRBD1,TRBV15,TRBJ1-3,CATSRDRGTGRSGNTIYF,TGTGCCACCAGCAGAGACCGGGGGACAGGGAGATCTGGAAACACCATATATTTT
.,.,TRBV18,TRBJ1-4,CASSPRGGPNEKLFF,TGTGCCAGCTCCCCTCGAGGGGGTCCAAATGAAAAACTGTTTTTT
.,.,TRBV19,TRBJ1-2,CASSSPQGNGYTF,TGTGCCAGTAGTTCCCCACAGGGTAACGGCTACACCTTC
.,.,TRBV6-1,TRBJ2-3,CASSDGGGRIDTQYF,TGTGCCAGCAGTGACGGGGGCGGGAGAATAGATACGCAGTATTTT
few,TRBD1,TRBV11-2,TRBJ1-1,CASSQFDRGLSEAFF,TGTGCCAGCAGCCAATTTGACAGGGGCCTTTCTGAAGCTTTCTTT
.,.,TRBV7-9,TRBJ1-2,CASTQQGVHGYTF,TGTGCCAGCACTCAACAGGGCGTTCATGGCTACACCTTC
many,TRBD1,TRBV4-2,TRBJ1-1,CASSQSDRGTEAFF,TGTGCCAGCAGCCAATCGGACAGGGGCACTGAAGCTTTCTTT
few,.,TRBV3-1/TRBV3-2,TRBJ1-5,CASTSAGTYSNQPQHF,TGTGCCAGCACGTCCGCAGGCACCTATAGCAATCAGCCCCAGCATTTT
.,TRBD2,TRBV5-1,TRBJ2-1,CASTSGLAGKDEQFF,TGCGCCAGCACCTCGGGACTAGCGGGAAAGGATGAGCAGTTCTTC
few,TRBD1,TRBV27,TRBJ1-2,CASRLGQGAYYGYTF,TGTGCCAGCAGACTCGGACAGGGGGCGTACTATGGCTACACCTTC
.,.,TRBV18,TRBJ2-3,CASSPPSGFTDTQYF,TGTGCCAGCTCACCACCTAGCGGCTTCACAGATACGCAGTATTTT
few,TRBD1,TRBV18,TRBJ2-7,CASSPGTGGAGEQYF,TGTGCCAGCTCACCAGGGACAGGGGGCGCGGGGGAGCAGTACTTC